The 15 T cell receptor beta chains below come from one sample, sequenced in a study of blood T cell repertoires in COVID-19. Profiled with immunoSEQ multiplex PCR; TCRdb holds only in-frame clones, not every one. The sample lists about 170,000 clones, around 86% occurring once. Sequenced input: peripheral blood. The receptors were sampled from a man between 65 and 80 years old with acute or convalescent COVID-19.

This clone was counted a few times. The chain uses TRBV5-4 and TRBJ2-7; 7 bases are shared with TRBD1. V gave up 3 bases and J gave up 3 bases; unmatched junction bases: 9. This CDR3 has 15 amino acids. CDR1 and CDR2 from the germline V gene are SGHNT and YYREEE (reference sequence). The CDR3 coding sequence is TGTGCCAGCAGCTCGAGGACAGGTTCCTACTACGAGCAGTACTTC. This sequence encodes CASSSRTGSYYEQYF.

The chain combines TRBV5-6 with TRBJ2-1; TRBD1 agrees at 8 bases. Germline CDR1 reads SGHDT; CDR2 reads YYEEEE. With V trimmed by 0 bases and J by 1 base, 3 bases remained unmatched. The CDR3 sequence is 16 residues long. The CDR3 DNA reads TGTGCCAGCAGCTTGGGACACAGGGGGTCCTACAATGAGCAGTTCTTC. It codes for CASSLGHRGSYNEQFF.

CDR3 DNA: TGCAGTGCCAGTCCGGGACAGGGGTTTCATCAGCCCCAGCATTTT. Protein: CSASPGQGFHQPQHF. The V call is TRBV20-1, the J call TRBJ1-5, with 10 bases aligning to TRBD1. The length of the CDR3 is 15 residues. The V and J ends lost 6 bases and 5 bases, in that order; junction bases with no gene match: 10. The germline gives CDR1 DFQATT, CDR2 SNEGSKA (reference sequence).

The gene calls are TRBV2 and TRBJ2-5; TRBD2 is a possible D gene (6 bases). Germline-derived CDR1 and CDR2 are SNHLY and FYNNEI. This CDR3 is 12 amino acids long. The germline V and J ends were trimmed by 7 bases and 5 bases, with 11 bases remaining between them. The CDR3 is CASTGEDETQYF. Here the CDR3 DNA reads TGTGCCAGCACGGGAGAGGACGAGACCCAGTACTTC.

The chain is built from TRBV6-4 and TRBJ2-1, with a tentative D call TRBD1 (6 bases). CDR1 and CDR2 (germline): MRHNA, SNTAGT. CDR3 size: 14 residues. Trimming shortened V by 2 bases and J by 10 bases, and 15 bases separated the two germline ends. As DNA, the CDR3 is TGTGCCAGCAGTGACCAAACAGGGTACGGCGAGCAGTTCTTC. Its translation is CASSDQTGYGEQFF.

The V gene is TRBV28, the J gene TRBJ1-4; D remains unclear. This CDR3 has 12 amino acids. Per the germline V gene, CDR1 is MDHEN and CDR2 is SYDVKM. V gave up 4 bases and J gave up 4 bases, with 4 bases separating them. Written as DNA, the CDR3 is TGTGCCAGCAGTTCCCTTAATGAAAAACTGTTTTTT. This codes for CASSSLNEKLFF.

V gene TRBV4-1 combines with J gene TRBJ1-2; D is possibly TRBD1 (6 bases). V shed 2 bases and J shed 4 bases, with 17 bases lying between them. The CDR3 has 16 residues. Germline V gene data show CDR1 as MGHRA and CDR2 as YSYEKL. CDR3 nucleotide sequence: TGCGCCAGCAGCCAAATAGGCAGGGGCGTATCCTATGGCTACACCTTC. Translating gives CASSQIGRGVSYGYTF.

The CDR3 sequence is CASSLGQGGGTDTQYF. DNA for the CDR3: TGTGCCAGCAGCCTCGGACAGGGGGGCGGGACAGATACGCAGTATTTT. The rearrangement joins TRBV7-3 to TRBJ2-3; TRBD1 aligns across 10 bases. From germline, CDR1 is SGHTA and CDR2 FQGTGA. After removal of 5 bases from V and 3 bases from J, the junction contained 8 bases not matched to a gene. CDR3 size: 16 residues.

The V gene is TRBV10-1, the J gene TRBJ2-1; 11 bases map to TRBD2. Germline values: CDR1 WNHNN, CDR2 SYGVQD (reference sequence). The CDR3 sequence is 17 residues long. The ends lost 6 bases at V and 4 bases at J; junction bases unmatched: 11. The CDR3 DNA is TGCGCCAGCAGGGGAGGTAGCGGGAGGGGACCTTACAATGAGCAGTTCTTC. This sequence encodes CASRGGSGRGPYNEQFF.

The sample holds a few counts of this clone. The chain employs TRBV6-1 and TRBJ1-6, with D uncertain. Per the germline V gene, CDR1 is MNHNS and CDR2 is SASEGT. The CDR3 consists of 15 residues. Trimming removed 3 bases from V and 0 bases from J, with 6 bases in between. CDR3 DNA sequence: TGTGCCAGCAGTGAGGGGAGCTCCTATAATTCACCCCTCCACTTT. Translated, it gives CASSEGSSYNSPLHF.

The chain is built from TRBV18 and TRBJ1-5, with a tentative D call TRBD1 (5 bases). Trimming removed 2 bases from V and 1 base from J, with 15 bases in between. CDR1 and CDR2 (germline): KGHSH, LQKENI. This CDR3 has 17 residues. The DNA of the CDR3 is TGTGCCAGCTCACCAAATTGGGGCGCTGGGAGCAATCAGCCCCAGCATTTT. Protein sequence: CASSPNWGAGSNQPQHF.

This chain links TRBV4-3 with TRBJ1-4; 10 bases line up with TRBD1. This CDR3 region has 16 residues. V shed 1 base and J 8 bases; nucleotides not matched to a gene: 7. From germline, CDR1 is LGHNA and CDR2 YSLEER. CDR3 bases: TGCGCCAGCAGCCAAGTAAACCCGGGACAGGGGGAAAAACTGTTTTTT. This encodes CASSQVNPGQGEKLFF.

A word on this clone: One end of the junction does not line up with germline, which may come from a read error. The chain recombines TRBV7-7 with TRBJ2-6; TRBD2 might be the D (5 bases). Germline-derived CDR1 and CDR2 are SSHAT and FNYEAQ (reference sequence). The CDR3 length is 15 residues. The CDR3 nucleotides read TGTGCTAGCAGTCAAGGCCTCGGGAAGGCCAACGTCCTGACTTTC. Residues: CASSQGLGKANVLTF.

This rearrangement joins TRBV7-3 to TRBJ2-3; 12 bases are shared with TRBD2. The CDR3 sequence is 16 residues long. Germline assignment: CDR1 SGHTA and CDR2 FQGTGA. The trim removed 5 bases at V and 1 base at J, leaving 4 bases unmatched. The CDR3 nucleotides read TGTGCCAGCAGCAGGACTAGCGGGAAAGGCACAGATACGCAGTATTTT. It is translated as CASSRTSGKGTDTQYF.

This clone was detected once. The V gene is TRBV29-1, the J gene TRBJ2-7; 7 bases fit TRBD2. This CDR3 region has 14 residues. Germline-derived CDR1 and CDR2 are SQVTM and ANQGSEA. The ends lost 4 bases at V and 3 bases at J; junction bases unmatched: 9. This CDR3 reads CSVGRSPGGYEQYF. The CDR3, as DNA: TGCAGCGTTGGTAGGTCCCCGGGAGGCTACGAGCAGTACTTC.